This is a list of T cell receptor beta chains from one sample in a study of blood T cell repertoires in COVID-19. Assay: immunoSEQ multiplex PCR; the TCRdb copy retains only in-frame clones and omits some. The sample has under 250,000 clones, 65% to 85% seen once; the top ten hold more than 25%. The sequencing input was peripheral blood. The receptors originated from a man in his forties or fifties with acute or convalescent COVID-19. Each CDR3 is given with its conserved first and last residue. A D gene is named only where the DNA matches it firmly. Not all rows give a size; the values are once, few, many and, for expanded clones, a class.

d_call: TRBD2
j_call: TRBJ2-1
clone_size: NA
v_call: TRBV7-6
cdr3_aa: CASSPVTGTSGSQQFF
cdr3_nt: TGTGCCAGCAGCCCTGTTACCGGGACTAGCGGGAGCCAGCAGTTCTTC

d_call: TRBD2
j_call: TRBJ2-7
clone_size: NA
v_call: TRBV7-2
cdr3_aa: CASSPRGTSGRAMYEQYF
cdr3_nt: TGTGCCAGCAGCCCCCGGGGGACTAGCGGGAGGGCCATGTACGAGCAGTACTTC

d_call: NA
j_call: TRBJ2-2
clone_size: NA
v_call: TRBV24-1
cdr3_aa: CATSDRSSASSTGELFF
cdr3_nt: TGTGCCACCAGTGACCGAAGCTCGGCTAGCAGCACCGGGGAGCTGTTTTTT

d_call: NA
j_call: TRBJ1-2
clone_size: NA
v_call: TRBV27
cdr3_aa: CASSLGEDEGYTF
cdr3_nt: TGTGCCAGCAGTTTAGGGGAGGACGAGGGCTACACCTTC

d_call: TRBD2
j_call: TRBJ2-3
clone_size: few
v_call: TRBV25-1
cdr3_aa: CASTLAGDLDTQYF
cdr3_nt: TGTGCCAGCACACTAGCGGGAGACCTAGATACGCAGTATTTT

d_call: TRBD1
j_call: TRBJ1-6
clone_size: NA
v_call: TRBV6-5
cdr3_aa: CASTSRGQGFSPLHF
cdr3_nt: TGTGCCAGCACTTCAAGGGGACAGGGGTTTTCACCCCTCCACTTT

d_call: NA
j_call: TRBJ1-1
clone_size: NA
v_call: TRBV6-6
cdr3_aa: CASSYNLISTEAFF
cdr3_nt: TGTGCCAGCAGTTACAATTTAATCAGTACTGAAGCTTTCTTT

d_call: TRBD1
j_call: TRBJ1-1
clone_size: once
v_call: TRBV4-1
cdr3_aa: CASSRGQGVGNTEAFF
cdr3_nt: TGCGCCAGCAGCCGCGGACAGGGAGTAGGGAACACTGAAGCTTTCTTT

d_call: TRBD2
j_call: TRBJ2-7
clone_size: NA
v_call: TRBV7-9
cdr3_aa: CASSLGGVHVYEQYF
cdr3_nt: TGTGCCAGCAGCTTGGGGGGGGTTCACGTCTACGAGCAGTACTTC

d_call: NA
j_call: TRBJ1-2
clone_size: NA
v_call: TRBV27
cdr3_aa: CASSSGTPNYGYTF
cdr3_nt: TGTGCCAGCAGTTCGGGGACACCTAACTATGGCTACACCTTC

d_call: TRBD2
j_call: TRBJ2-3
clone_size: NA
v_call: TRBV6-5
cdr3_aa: CASSYGGDSGYTQYF
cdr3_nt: TGTGCCAGCAGTTACGGGGGGGATAGCGGGTATACGCAGTATTTT

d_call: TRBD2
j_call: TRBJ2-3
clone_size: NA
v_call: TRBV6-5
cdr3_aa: CASSYLAEATDTQYF
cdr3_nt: TGTGCCAGCAGTTACCTAGCGGAGGCCACAGATACGCAGTATTTT

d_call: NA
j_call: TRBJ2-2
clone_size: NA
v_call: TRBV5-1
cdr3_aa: CASTLGGANTGELFF
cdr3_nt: TGCGCCAGCACTCTCGGCGGGGCGAACACCGGGGAGCTGTTTTTT

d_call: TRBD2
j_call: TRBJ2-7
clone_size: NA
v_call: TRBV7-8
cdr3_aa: CASSLTSGGGSEQYF
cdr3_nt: TGTGCCAGCAGCCTGACTAGCGGGGGGGGATCCGAGCAGTACTTC

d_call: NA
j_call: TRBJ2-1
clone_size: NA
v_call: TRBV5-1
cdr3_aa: CASSLGGSYNEQFF
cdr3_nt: TGCGCCAGCAGCTTGGGCGGGTCCTACAATGAGCAGTTCTTC

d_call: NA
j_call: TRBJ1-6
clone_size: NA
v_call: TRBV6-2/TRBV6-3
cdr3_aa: CASSYGGSNSPLHF
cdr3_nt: TGTGCCAGCAGTTACGGGGGGAGCAATTCACCCCTCCACTTT

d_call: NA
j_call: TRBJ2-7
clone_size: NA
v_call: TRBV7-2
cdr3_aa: CASSLAGRYEQYF
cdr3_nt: TGTGCCAGCAGCTTAGCGGGCCGATACGAGCAGTACTTC

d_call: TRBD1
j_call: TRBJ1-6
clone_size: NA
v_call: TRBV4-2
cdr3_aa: CASSQEGRTGTGGKDSPLHF
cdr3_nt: TGTGCCAGCAGCCAAGAAGGGAGGACTGGGACAGGGGGTAAAGACTCACCCCTCCACTTT

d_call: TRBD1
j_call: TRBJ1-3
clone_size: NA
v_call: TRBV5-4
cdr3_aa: CASSPRGDRDSGNTIYF
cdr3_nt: TGTGCCAGCAGCCCGAGAGGAGACAGGGACTCTGGAAACACCATATATTTT

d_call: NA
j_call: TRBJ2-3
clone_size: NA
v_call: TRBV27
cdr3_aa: CASSWVAASTDTQYF
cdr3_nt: TGTGCCAGCTCGTGGGTTGCGGCTAGCACAGATACGCAGTATTTT

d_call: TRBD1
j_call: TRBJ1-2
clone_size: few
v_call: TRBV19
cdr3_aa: CASSTRQGEGYTF
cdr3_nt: TGTGCCAGTAGTACGAGACAGGGAGAGGGCTACACCTTC

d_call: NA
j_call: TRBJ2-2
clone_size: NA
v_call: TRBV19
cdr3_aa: CASETIGQGGTGELFF
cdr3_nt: TGTGCCTCCGAAACTATCGGGCAGGGGGGAACCGGGGAGCTGTTTTTT

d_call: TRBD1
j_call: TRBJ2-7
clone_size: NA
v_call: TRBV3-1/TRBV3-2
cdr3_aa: CASSPQSGQGTNEQYF
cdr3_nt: TGTGCCAGCAGCCCCCAAAGTGGACAGGGGACCAACGAGCAGTACTTC

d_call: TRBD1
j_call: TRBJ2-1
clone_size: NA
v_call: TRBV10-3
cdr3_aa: CATSMTGTGNHNEQFF
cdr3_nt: TGTGCCACTAGCATGACCGGGACAGGGAATCACAATGAGCAGTTCTTC

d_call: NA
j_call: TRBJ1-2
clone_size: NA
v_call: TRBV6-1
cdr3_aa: CASSAEERGGRVYGYTF
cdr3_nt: TGTGCCAGCAGTGCGGAGGAAAGGGGGGGGCGCGTCTATGGCTACACCTTC

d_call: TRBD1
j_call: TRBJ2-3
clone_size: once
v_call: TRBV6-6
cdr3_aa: CASSFSRGQGDTQYF
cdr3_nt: TGTGCCAGCAGTTTCAGCAGGGGGCAAGGAGATACGCAGTATTTT

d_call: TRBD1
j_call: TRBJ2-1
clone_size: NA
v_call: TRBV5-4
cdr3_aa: CASSPGTGYNEQFF
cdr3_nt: TGTGCCAGCAGCCCCGGGACAGGGTACAATGAGCAGTTCTTC

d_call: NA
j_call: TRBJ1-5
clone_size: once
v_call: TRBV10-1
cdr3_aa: CAGKEGDNQPQHF
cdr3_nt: TGCGCCGGAAAGGAAGGGGACAATCAGCCCCAGCATTTT

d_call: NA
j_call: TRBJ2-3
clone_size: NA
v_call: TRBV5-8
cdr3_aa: CASSLGEGGRTDTQYF
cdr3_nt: TGTGCCAGCAGCTTGGGCGAGGGAGGCCGCACAGATACGCAGTATTTT

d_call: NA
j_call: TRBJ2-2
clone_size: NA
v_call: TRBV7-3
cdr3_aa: CASSFSRLGAGELFF
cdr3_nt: TGTGCCAGCAGCTTTAGTAGACTAGGGGCCGGGGAGCTGTTTTTT

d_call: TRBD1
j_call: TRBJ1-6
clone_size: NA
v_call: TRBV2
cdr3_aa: CASNPGQGRSPLHF
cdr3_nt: TGTGCCAGCAATCCAGGACAGGGGAGATCACCCCTCCACTTT

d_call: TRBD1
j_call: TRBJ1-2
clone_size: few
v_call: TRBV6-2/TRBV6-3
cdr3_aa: CASSYPHQTGEDGYTF
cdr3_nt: TGTGCCAGCAGTTACCCCCACCAGACAGGGGAGGATGGCTACACCTTC